These T cell receptor beta chains were read from a single sample in a study of OX40 agonist ivuxolimab in advanced cancers. The table came from immunoSEQ multiplex PCR; TCRdb's copy has only in-frame clones and leaves some out. The sample has tens of thousands of clones; approximately 87% are singletons. The sequencing here drew on CD4+ or CD8+ T cells sorted from blood, taken in a trial of the OX40 agonist ivuxolimab. The source is an adult with an advanced solid tumor such as melanoma, head and neck, liver or kidney cancer. Each CDR3 is given with its conserved first and last residue. The order of the fields is D gene, J gene, V gene, clone size, CDR3 protein, CDR3 DNA. A D gene is named only where the DNA matches it firmly. Clone size appears in some rows only: once, few, many, or a class for an expanded clone.

D: .; J: TRBJ2-2; V: TRBV7-7; size: .; CDR3: CASSPTGNTGELFF; DNA: TGTGCTAGCAGCCCGACCGGGAACACCGGGGAGCTGTTTTTT
D: .; J: TRBJ1-1; V: TRBV7-9; size: few; CDR3: CASRPGQKNWDTEAFF; DNA: TGTGCCAGCAGACCAGGACAAAAGAATTGGGACACTGAAGCTTTCTTT
D: .; J: TRBJ1-1; V: TRBV28; size: .; CDR3: CASSMDSLNTEAFF; DNA: TGTGCCAGCAGTATGGACTCTTTGAACACTGAAGCTTTCTTT
D: .; J: TRBJ1-4; V: TRBV6-5; size: .; CDR3: CASSESAGEKLFF; DNA: TGTGCCAGCAGTGAATCTGCAGGGGAAAAACTGTTTTTT
D: TRBD1; J: TRBJ1-6; V: TRBV9; size: .; CDR3: CASSVGGQGPRPLHF; DNA: TGTGCCAGCAGCGTAGGGGGACAGGGCCCCAGGCCCCTCCACTTT
D: TRBD2; J: TRBJ2-7; V: TRBV6-1; size: .; CDR3: CASSLAASQTYEQYF; DNA: TGTGCCAGCAGTCTAGCGGCTAGCCAAACCTACGAGCAGTACTTC
D: .; J: TRBJ2-5; V: TRBV19; size: .; CDR3: CASSRGRGETQYF; DNA: TGTGCCAGTAGTAGAGGGAGAGGGGAGACCCAGTACTTC
D: .; J: TRBJ2-7; V: TRBV30; size: .; CDR3: CAWSVSGSNEQYF; DNA: TGTGCCTGGAGTGTATCCGGCAGCAACGAGCAGTACTTC
D: .; J: TRBJ1-3; V: TRBV19; size: .; CDR3: CASSTGRISGNTIYF; DNA: TGTGCCAGTAGTACGGGACGGATATCTGGAAACACCATATATTTT
D: TRBD1; J: TRBJ1-4; V: TRBV29-1; size: .; CDR3: CSVALGQTQEKLFF; DNA: TGCAGCGTCGCCCTGGGACAGACTCAGGAAAAACTGTTTTTT
D: .; J: TRBJ1-5; V: TRBV28; size: .; CDR3: CASIQGQGQPQHF; DNA: TGTGCCAGCATTCAGGGGCAGGGTCAGCCCCAGCATTTT
D: .; J: TRBJ2-6; V: TRBV15; size: few; CDR3: CATSPRYSGANVLTF; DNA: TGTGCCACCAGCCCACGGTACTCTGGGGCCAACGTCCTGACTTTC
D: .; J: TRBJ1-1; V: TRBV21-1; size: .; CDR3: CASSKVLVHTEAFF; DNA: TGTGCCAGCAGCAAAGTTCTGGTCCACACTGAAGCTTTCTTT
D: .; J: TRBJ1-5; V: TRBV7-6; size: .; CDR3: CASSLQQGVGNQPQHF; DNA: TGTGCCAGCAGCTTACAGCAAGGGGTTGGTAATCAGCCCCAGCATTTT
D: .; J: TRBJ2-1; V: TRBV12-5; size: .; CDR3: CASGLAPSSYNEQFF; DNA: TGTGCTAGTGGTTTGGCACCGAGCTCCTACAATGAGCAGTTCTTC
D: TRBD1; J: TRBJ1-5; V: TRBV2; size: .; CDR3: CASSELTGSNQPQHF; DNA: TGTGCCAGCAGTGAATTGACAGGGAGCAATCAGCCCCAGCATTTT
D: .; J: TRBJ1-4; V: TRBV9; size: .; CDR3: CASSVEATSTNEKLFF; DNA: TGTGCCAGCAGCGTAGAAGCCACCTCAACTAATGAAAAACTGTTTTTT
D: .; J: TRBJ1-2; V: TRBV19; size: .; CDR3: CASMLDRSYYGYTF; DNA: TGTGCCAGTATGCTGGACAGATCCTACTATGGCTACACCTTC
D: TRBD1; J: TRBJ2-1; V: TRBV6-8; size: once; CDR3: CASSPTQGANNEQFF; DNA: TGTGCCAGCAGCCCGACACAGGGGGCGAACAATGAGCAGTTCTTC
D: TRBD2; J: TRBJ2-3; V: TRBV19; size: .; CDR3: CASSMVAGGGTQYF; DNA: TGTGCCAGTAGTATGGTAGCGGGGGGAGGTACGCAGTATTTT
D: .; J: TRBJ1-1; V: TRBV4-1; size: .; CDR3: CASSQDSGAGNTEAFF; DNA: TGCGCCAGCAGCCAAGATAGCGGAGCCGGGAACACTGAAGCTTTCTTT
D: .; J: TRBJ1-1; V: TRBV2; size: .; CDR3: CASSEGRIMSTEAFF; DNA: TGTGCCAGCAGTGAAGGTAGGATCATGAGCACTGAAGCTTTCTTT
D: .; J: TRBJ2-3; V: TRBV5-4; size: .; CDR3: CASSLVGLSTDTQYF; DNA: TGTGCCAGCAGCTTGGTGGGGCTTAGCACAGATACGCAGTATTTT
D: TRBD1; J: TRBJ1-2; V: TRBV5-1; size: .; CDR3: CASSGDRGWNTF; DNA: TGCGCCAGCAGCGGCGACAGGGGATGGAACACCTTC
D: TRBD1; J: TRBJ1-2; V: TRBV7-3; size: .; CDR3: CASSYQGAGYTF; DNA: TGTGCCAGCAGCTACCAGGGGGCTGGCTACACCTTC